This is a list of T cell receptor beta chains from one sample in a study of T cell responses to AZD1222 COVID-19 vaccine. The assay was immunoSEQ multiplex PCR, and TCRdb's table has in-frame clones only and misses some. The sample holds around 180,000 clones, 88% seen once. The material sequenced was peripheral blood, taken on day 0 of AZD1222 vaccination. These receptor sequences come from an adult in good health. CDR3s include the opening cysteine and the closing phenylalanine or tryptophan. Each record gives: clone size, V gene, J gene, D gene, CDR3 protein, CDR3 DNA. D genes are given only for firm matches. Clone size is shown for a subset of rows, as once, few, many or a class of expanded clone.

clone size: -; V gene: TRBV5-1; J gene: TRBJ2-3; D gene: TRBD1; CDR3 protein: CASSLGAGGRTDTQYF; CDR3 DNA: TGCGCCAGCAGCTTGGGGGCAGGGGGTCGGACAGATACGCAGTATTTT
clone size: few; V gene: TRBV11-2; J gene: TRBJ2-7; D gene: -; CDR3 protein: CASSYRREQYF; CDR3 DNA: TGTGCCAGCAGCTATAGGCGAGAGCAGTACTTC
clone size: -; V gene: TRBV5-4; J gene: TRBJ2-3; D gene: -; CDR3 protein: CASRLQASSTDTQYF; CDR3 DNA: TGTGCCAGCAGACTACAGGCTTCTAGCACAGATACGCAGTATTTT
clone size: -; V gene: TRBV28; J gene: TRBJ1-5; D gene: TRBD1; CDR3 protein: CASSSLDRGYQPQHF; CDR3 DNA: TGTGCCAGCAGTTCACTGGACAGGGGGTATCAGCCCCAGCATTTT
clone size: -; V gene: TRBV10-3; J gene: TRBJ1-4; D gene: TRBD1; CDR3 protein: CAISAGTGEYEKLFF; CDR3 DNA: TGTGCCATCAGTGCTGGGACAGGGGAGTATGAAAAACTGTTTTTT
clone size: -; V gene: TRBV30; J gene: TRBJ1-2; D gene: TRBD1; CDR3 protein: CAWSATGTGSYGYTF; CDR3 DNA: TGTGCCTGGAGTGCAACCGGGACAGGGTCCTATGGCTACACCTTC
clone size: -; V gene: TRBV3-1/TRBV3-2; J gene: TRBJ2-2; D gene: -; CDR3 protein: CASSAGGGPWELFF; CDR3 DNA: TGTGCCAGCAGTGCTGGGGGGGGGCCCTGGGAGCTGTTTTTT
clone size: -; V gene: TRBV5-3; J gene: TRBJ2-7; D gene: -; CDR3 protein: CARSGVYEQYF; CDR3 DNA: TGTGCCAGAAGCGGGGTGTACGAGCAGTACTTC
clone size: -; V gene: TRBV14; J gene: TRBJ1-6; D gene: -; CDR3 protein: CASSQRAWGSPLHF; CDR3 DNA: TGTGCCAGCAGCCAAAGGGCGTGGGGTTCACCCCTCCACTTT
clone size: -; V gene: TRBV30; J gene: TRBJ2-7; D gene: -; CDR3 protein: CAWSVTYSYEQYF; CDR3 DNA: TGTGCCTGGAGTGTAACCTACTCCTACGAGCAGTACTTC
clone size: -; V gene: TRBV2; J gene: TRBJ2-7; D gene: -; CDR3 protein: CASSQYGDEQYF; CDR3 DNA: TGTGCCAGCAGCCAATATGGGGACGAGCAGTACTTC
clone size: -; V gene: TRBV30; J gene: TRBJ1-1; D gene: TRBD1; CDR3 protein: CAWRETGGWTEAFF; CDR3 DNA: TGTGCCTGGAGAGAGACAGGGGGATGGACTGAAGCTTTCTTT
clone size: -; V gene: TRBV6-5; J gene: TRBJ2-7; D gene: -; CDR3 protein: CATAPRTYEQYF; CDR3 DNA: TGTGCCACCGCGCCCCGAACCTACGAGCAGTACTTC
clone size: -; V gene: TRBV5-4; J gene: TRBJ2-2; D gene: TRBD1; CDR3 protein: CASSLRDRDSGELFF; CDR3 DNA: TGTGCCAGCAGCTTGAGGGACAGGGATAGCGGGGAGCTGTTTTTT
clone size: -; V gene: TRBV7-9; J gene: TRBJ1-1; D gene: -; CDR3 protein: CASSQPQGNTEAFF; CDR3 DNA: TGTGCCAGCAGCCAACCACAGGGGAACACTGAAGCTTTCTTT
clone size: -; V gene: TRBV7-2; J gene: TRBJ2-3; D gene: -; CDR3 protein: CASSLRDGYTDTQYF; CDR3 DNA: TGTGCCAGCAGCTTAAGGGACGGTTACACAGATACGCAGTATTTT
clone size: -; V gene: TRBV4-1; J gene: TRBJ2-7; D gene: -; CDR3 protein: CASSQDGGDLYEQYF; CDR3 DNA: TGCGCCAGCAGCCAAGACGGGGGAGATCTCTACGAGCAGTACTTC
clone size: -; V gene: TRBV23-1; J gene: TRBJ1-6; D gene: TRBD1; CDR3 protein: CASSLRDSNSPLHF; CDR3 DNA: TGCGCCAGCAGTCTGCGGGACAGTAATTCACCCCTCCACTTT
clone size: -; V gene: TRBV30; J gene: TRBJ1-5; D gene: -; CDR3 protein: CAWSRTRGGPHRQPQHF; CDR3 DNA: TGTGCCTGGAGTCGAACGAGAGGGGGGCCCCACAGGCAGCCCCAGCATTTT
clone size: once; V gene: TRBV4-2; J gene: TRBJ1-2; D gene: TRBD1; CDR3 protein: CASSQGQGGVYGYTF; CDR3 DNA: TGTGCCAGCAGCCAAGGACAGGGAGGGGTCTATGGCTACACCTTC
clone size: once; V gene: TRBV7-9; J gene: TRBJ1-2; D gene: -; CDR3 protein: CASSSNTFVRYGYTF; CDR3 DNA: TGTGCCAGCAGCTCCAACACATTTGTACGCTATGGCTACACCTTC
clone size: -; V gene: TRBV5-4; J gene: TRBJ1-1; D gene: TRBD1; CDR3 protein: CASSYTGGNTEAFF; CDR3 DNA: TGTGCCAGCAGCTACACAGGGGGTAACACTGAAGCTTTCTTT
clone size: -; V gene: TRBV7-2; J gene: TRBJ2-1; D gene: TRBD2; CDR3 protein: CASSSSGGASYNEQFF; CDR3 DNA: TGTGCCAGCAGCTCGAGCGGGGGGGCCTCTTACAATGAGCAGTTCTTC
clone size: -; V gene: TRBV19; J gene: TRBJ1-2; D gene: -; CDR3 protein: CASSRRGVDGYTF; CDR3 DNA: TGTGCCAGTAGTCGGAGGGGCGTTGATGGCTACACCTTC
clone size: -; V gene: TRBV24-1; J gene: TRBJ1-2; D gene: -; CDR3 protein: CATSSDSNYGYTF; CDR3 DNA: TGTGCCACCAGCTCTGACAGCAACTATGGCTACACCTTC
clone size: -; V gene: TRBV7-2; J gene: TRBJ1-2; D gene: -; CDR3 protein: CASSLDGSFLKRDGYTF; CDR3 DNA: TGTGCCAGCAGCTTAGACGGCAGCTTTTTAAAGAGGGATGGCTACACCTTC
clone size: -; V gene: TRBV6-5; J gene: TRBJ1-1; D gene: -; CDR3 protein: CASGISTGLTEAFF; CDR3 DNA: TGTGCCAGCGGAATATCAACAGGTTTAACTGAAGCTTTCTTT
clone size: -; V gene: TRBV5-1; J gene: TRBJ1-2; D gene: -; CDR3 protein: CASSLSLVGYGYTF; CDR3 DNA: TGCGCCAGCAGCTTGAGCCTAGTAGGGTATGGCTACACCTTC
clone size: -; V gene: TRBV5-1; J gene: TRBJ1-2; D gene: -; CDR3 protein: CASSFGGNYGYTF; CDR3 DNA: TGCGCCAGCAGCTTCGGAGGGAACTATGGCTACACCTTC
clone size: -; V gene: TRBV7-8; J gene: TRBJ1-2; D gene: -; CDR3 protein: CASSFKIGTVRNYTF; CDR3 DNA: TGTGCCAGCAGCTTCAAGATAGGGACTGTCCGGAACTACACCTTC
clone size: -; V gene: TRBV7-6; J gene: TRBJ2-7; D gene: TRBD1; CDR3 protein: CASSPNPGQVLSYEQYF; CDR3 DNA: TGTGCCAGCAGCCCAAACCCCGGACAGGTCCTCTCCTACGAGCAGTACTTC
clone size: -; V gene: TRBV27; J gene: TRBJ1-2; D gene: -; CDR3 protein: CASSLTRQSYGYTF; CDR3 DNA: TGTGCCAGCAGCCTAACCAGACAGAGCTATGGCTACACCTTC
clone size: -; V gene: TRBV3-1/TRBV3-2; J gene: TRBJ1-5; D gene: -; CDR3 protein: CASSQEGWEAYPHIGSNQPQHF; CDR3 DNA: TGTGCCAGCAGCCAAGAGGGGTGGGAAGCCTACCCCCACATTGGAAGCAATCAGCCCCAGCATTTT
clone size: -; V gene: TRBV6-5; J gene: TRBJ2-7; D gene: -; CDR3 protein: CASSYSRTAYHEQYF; CDR3 DNA: TGTGCCAGCAGTTACTCCAGGACAGCTTACCACGAGCAGTACTTC
clone size: few; V gene: TRBV7-2; J gene: TRBJ1-2; D gene: -; CDR3 protein: CASSLQRGDGYTF; CDR3 DNA: TGTGCCAGCAGCTTACAAAGGGGAGATGGCTACACCTTC
clone size: -; V gene: TRBV12-5; J gene: TRBJ2-1; D gene: -; CDR3 protein: CASGLGRRDYNEQFF; CDR3 DNA: TGTGCTAGTGGTTTGGGTCGCAGGGATTACAATGAGCAGTTCTTC
clone size: -; V gene: TRBV3-1/TRBV3-2; J gene: TRBJ2-6; D gene: -; CDR3 protein: CASSPPPAILSGANVLTF; CDR3 DNA: TGTGCCAGCAGCCCACCACCCGCTATCCTCTCTGGGGCCAACGTCCTGACTTTC
clone size: -; V gene: TRBV7-2; J gene: TRBJ2-1; D gene: TRBD2; CDR3 protein: CASSLLAGGYNEQFF; CDR3 DNA: TGTGCCAGCAGCCTGCTAGCGGGGGGGTACAATGAGCAGTTCTTC
clone size: -; V gene: TRBV25-1; J gene: TRBJ1-4; D gene: -; CDR3 protein: CASSDLQGTLNEKLFF; CDR3 DNA: TGTGCCAGCAGTGACCTCCAGGGAACACTGAATGAAAAACTGTTTTTT
clone size: -; V gene: TRBV12-3/TRBV12-4; J gene: TRBJ1-2; D gene: -; CDR3 protein: CASRLGASDRYTF; CDR3 DNA: TGTGCCAGCAGGCTAGGGGCAAGTGATCGCTACACCTTC
clone size: -; V gene: TRBV12-5; J gene: TRBJ1-2; D gene: -; CDR3 protein: CASGLVLTKAGNPNYGYTF; CDR3 DNA: TGTGCTAGTGGTTTGGTACTCACCAAGGCAGGAAACCCTAACTATGGCTACACCTTC
clone size: -; V gene: TRBV19; J gene: TRBJ2-4; D gene: TRBD1; CDR3 protein: CASSIRGQGAGAKNIQYF; CDR3 DNA: TGTGCCAGTAGTATTCGGGGCCAGGGGGCGGGAGCCAAAAACATTCAGTACTTC
clone size: -; V gene: TRBV2; J gene: TRBJ1-2; D gene: TRBD1; CDR3 protein: CASSEYRQGNYGYTF; CDR3 DNA: TGTGCCAGCAGCGAATACCGACAGGGGAACTATGGCTACACCTTC
clone size: -; V gene: TRBV19; J gene: TRBJ1-1; D gene: TRBD1; CDR3 protein: CASSRDRGYGTEAFF; CDR3 DNA: TGTGCCAGTAGCCGGGACAGGGGTTATGGCACTGAAGCTTTCTTT
clone size: -; V gene: TRBV5-6; J gene: TRBJ2-5; D gene: TRBD1; CDR3 protein: CASSLEGAWQETQYF; CDR3 DNA: TGTGCCAGCAGCTTGGAGGGGGCATGGCAAGAGACCCAGTACTTC
clone size: -; V gene: TRBV28; J gene: TRBJ2-7; D gene: -; CDR3 protein: CASSLWRAEPSYEQYF; CDR3 DNA: TGTGCCAGCAGTTTATGGAGGGCCGAACCCTCCTACGAGCAGTACTTC
clone size: -; V gene: TRBV5-6; J gene: TRBJ2-7; D gene: -; CDR3 protein: CASRIFTSIPYEQYF; CDR3 DNA: TGTGCCAGCAGGATTTTTACTAGTATCCCCTACGAGCAGTACTTC
clone size: -; V gene: TRBV11-2; J gene: TRBJ2-7; D gene: TRBD1; CDR3 protein: CASSAQGGYEQYF; CDR3 DNA: TGTGCCAGCAGTGCACAGGGGGGTTACGAGCAGTACTTC
clone size: once; V gene: TRBV10-3; J gene: TRBJ2-7; D gene: -; CDR3 protein: CAISESGWTLGEQYF; CDR3 DNA: TGTGCCATCAGTGAGTCAGGTTGGACTCTAGGGGAGCAGTACTTC
clone size: -; V gene: TRBV3-1/TRBV3-2; J gene: TRBJ2-5; D gene: TRBD1; CDR3 protein: CASSQPLGTARWETQYF; CDR3 DNA: TGTGCCAGCAGCCAACCCCTCGGGACAGCCAGGTGGGAGACCCAGTACTTC
clone size: -; V gene: TRBV4-3; J gene: TRBJ1-6; D gene: -; CDR3 protein: CASSPVGTNSPLHF; CDR3 DNA: TGCGCCAGCAGCCCGGTCGGAACCAATTCACCCCTCCACTTT
clone size: -; V gene: TRBV7-9; J gene: TRBJ2-7; D gene: -; CDR3 protein: CASSNRDTAYEQYF; CDR3 DNA: TGTGCCAGCAGCAACCGGGACACCGCCTACGAGCAGTACTTC
clone size: -; V gene: TRBV7-9; J gene: TRBJ2-5; D gene: -; CDR3 protein: CASSLQFSSQETQYF; CDR3 DNA: TGTGCCAGCAGCTTACAGTTTTCGAGTCAAGAGACCCAGTACTTC
clone size: -; V gene: TRBV27; J gene: TRBJ1-1; D gene: TRBD1; CDR3 protein: CASSSPGTGFTEAFF; CDR3 DNA: TGTGCCAGCAGTTCCCCCGGGACAGGGTTCACTGAAGCTTTCTTT
clone size: -; V gene: TRBV5-4; J gene: TRBJ2-5; D gene: TRBD2; CDR3 protein: CASSLVGRDETQYF; CDR3 DNA: TGTGCCAGCAGCTTGGTAGGGAGGGATGAGACCCAGTACTTC
clone size: -; V gene: TRBV3-1/TRBV3-2; J gene: TRBJ1-2; D gene: -; CDR3 protein: CASSVDSNYGYTF; CDR3 DNA: TGTGCCAGCAGCGTGGACTCCAATTATGGCTACACCTTC
clone size: -; V gene: TRBV24-1; J gene: TRBJ2-5; D gene: TRBD2; CDR3 protein: CATSESGGATVETQYF; CDR3 DNA: TGTGCCACCAGTGAGAGCGGGGGGGCGACGGTAGAGACCCAGTACTTC